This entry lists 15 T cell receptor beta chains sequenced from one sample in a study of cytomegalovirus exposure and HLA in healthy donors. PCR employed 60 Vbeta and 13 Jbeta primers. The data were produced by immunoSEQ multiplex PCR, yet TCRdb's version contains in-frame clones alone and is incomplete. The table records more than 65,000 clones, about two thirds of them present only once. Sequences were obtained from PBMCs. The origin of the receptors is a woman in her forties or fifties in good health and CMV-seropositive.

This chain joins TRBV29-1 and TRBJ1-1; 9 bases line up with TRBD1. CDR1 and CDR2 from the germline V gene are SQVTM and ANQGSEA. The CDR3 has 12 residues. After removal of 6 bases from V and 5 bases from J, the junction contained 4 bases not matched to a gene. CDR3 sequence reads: CSVGTGYTEAFF. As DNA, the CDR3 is TGCAGCGTCGGGACAGGGTATACTGAAGCTTTCTTT.

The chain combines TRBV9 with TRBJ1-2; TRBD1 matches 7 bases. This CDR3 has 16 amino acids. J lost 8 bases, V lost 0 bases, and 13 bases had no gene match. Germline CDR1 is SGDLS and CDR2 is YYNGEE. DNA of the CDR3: TGTGCCAGCAGCGTAGAAGGATTGGAGGGGGCGCGAGGCTACACCTTC. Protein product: CASSVEGLEGARGYTF.

This chain's CDR3 is CASSLGGLNTDTQYF. CDR3 in DNA: TGTGCCAGCAGCTTAGGGGGACTCAACACAGATACGCAGTATTTT. This chain uses TRBV11-3 with TRBJ2-3, with TRBD2 as a possible D gene (6 bases). V was shortened by 1 base and J by 2 bases, with 10 bases between the two germline ends. The length of the CDR3 is 15 residues. Germline V gene data show CDR1 as SGHNT and CDR2 as YENEEA.

The DNA of the CDR3 is TGTGCCAGCACCTCTGTCCAGGGCGGGGGGTTTGAGACCCAGTACTTC. It encodes CASTSVQGGGFETQYF. This chain joins TRBV7-9 and TRBJ2-5, with TRBD2 matching 8 bases. The ends lost 7 bases at V and 5 bases at J; junction bases unmatched: 15. Germline CDR1 is SEHNR and CDR2 is FQNEAQ (reference sequence). The CDR3 spans 16 residues.

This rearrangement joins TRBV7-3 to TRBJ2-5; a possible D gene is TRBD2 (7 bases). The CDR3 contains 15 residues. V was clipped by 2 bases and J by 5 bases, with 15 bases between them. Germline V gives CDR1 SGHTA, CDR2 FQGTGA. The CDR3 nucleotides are TGTGCCAGCAGCTTACGACGGGGGGCCAGGGAGACCCAGTACTTC. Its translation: CASSLRRGARETQYF. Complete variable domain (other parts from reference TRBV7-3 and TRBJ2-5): GAGVSQTPSNKVTEKGKYVELRCDPISGHTALYWYRQSLGQGPEFLIYFQGTGAADDSGLPNDRFFAVRPEGSVSTLKIQRTERGDSAVYLCASSLRRGARETQYFGPGTRLLVL.

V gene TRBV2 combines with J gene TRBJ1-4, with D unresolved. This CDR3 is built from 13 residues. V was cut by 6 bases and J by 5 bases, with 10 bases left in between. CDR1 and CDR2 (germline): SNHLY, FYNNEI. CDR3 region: CASRAVANEKLFF. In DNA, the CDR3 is TGTGCCAGCAGGGCGGTTGCGAATGAAAAACTGTTTTTT.

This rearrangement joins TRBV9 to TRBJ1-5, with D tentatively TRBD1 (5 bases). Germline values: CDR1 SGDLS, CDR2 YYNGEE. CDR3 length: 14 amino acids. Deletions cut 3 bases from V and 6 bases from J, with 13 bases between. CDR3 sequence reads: CASSADSFRQPQHF. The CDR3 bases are TGTGCCAGCAGCGCCGACAGTTTTCGTCAGCCCCAGCATTTT.

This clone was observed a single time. DNA for the CDR3: TGTGCCAGCTCACCACCGAAGAGCATGAACACTGAAGCTTTCTTT. Translating gives CASSPPKSMNTEAFF. This rearrangement joins TRBV18 to TRBJ1-1, with no clear D. The germline CDR1 and CDR2 sequences are KGHSH and LQKENI. V was clipped by 0 bases and J by 0 bases, with 8 bases between them. The CDR3 runs 15 residues.

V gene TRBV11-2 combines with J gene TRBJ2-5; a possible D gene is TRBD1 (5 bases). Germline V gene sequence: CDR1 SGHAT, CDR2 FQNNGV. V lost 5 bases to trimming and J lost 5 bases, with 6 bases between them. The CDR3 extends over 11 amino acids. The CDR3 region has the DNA TGTGCCAGCAGCCCAGGGGAGACCCAGTACTTC. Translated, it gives CASSPGETQYF.

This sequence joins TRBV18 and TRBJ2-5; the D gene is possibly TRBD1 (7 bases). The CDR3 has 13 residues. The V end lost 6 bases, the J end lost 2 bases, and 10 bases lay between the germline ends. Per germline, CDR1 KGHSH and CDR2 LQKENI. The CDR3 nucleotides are TGTGCCAGCTCGGGGGGACAGCAAGAGACCCAGTACTTC. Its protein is CASSGGQQETQYF.

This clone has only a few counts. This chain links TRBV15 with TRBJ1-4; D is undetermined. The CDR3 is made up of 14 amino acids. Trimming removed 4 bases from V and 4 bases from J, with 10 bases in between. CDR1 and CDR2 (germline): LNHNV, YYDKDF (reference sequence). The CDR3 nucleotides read TGTGCCACCAGCAAACAGAAACTTAATGAAAAACTGTTTTTT. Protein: CATSKQKLNEKLFF. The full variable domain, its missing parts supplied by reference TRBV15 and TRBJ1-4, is DAMVIQNPRYQVTQFGKPVTLSCSQTLNHNVMYWYQQKSSQAPKLLFHYYDKDFNNEADTPDNFQSRRPNTSFCFLDIRSPGLGDTAMYLCATSKQKLNEKLFFGSGTQLSVL.

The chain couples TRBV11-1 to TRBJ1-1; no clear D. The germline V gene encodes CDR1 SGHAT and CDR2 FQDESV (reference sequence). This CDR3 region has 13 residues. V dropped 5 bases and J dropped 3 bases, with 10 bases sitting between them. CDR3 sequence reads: CASSPLEDTEAFF. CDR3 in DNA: TGTGCCAGCAGCCCCCTTGAGGACACTGAAGCTTTCTTT.

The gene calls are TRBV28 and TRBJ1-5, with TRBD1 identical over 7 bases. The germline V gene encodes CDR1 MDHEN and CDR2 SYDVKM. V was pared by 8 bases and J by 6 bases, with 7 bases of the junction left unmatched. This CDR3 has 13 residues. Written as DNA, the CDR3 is TGTGCCAGCGACAGGGCCCAGAGTCAGCCCCAGCATTTT. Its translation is CASDRAQSQPQHF. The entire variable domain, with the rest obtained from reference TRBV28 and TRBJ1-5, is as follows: DVKVTQSSRYLVKRTGEKVFLECVQDMDHENMFWYRQDPGLGLRLIYFSYDVKMKEKGDIPEGYSVSREKKERFSLILESASTNQTSMYLCASDRAQSQPQHFGDGTRLSIL.

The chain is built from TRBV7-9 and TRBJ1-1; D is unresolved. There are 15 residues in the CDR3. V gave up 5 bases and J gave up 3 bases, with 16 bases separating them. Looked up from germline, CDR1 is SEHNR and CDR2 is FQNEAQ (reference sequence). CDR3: CASSPERAVDTEAFF. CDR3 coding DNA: TGTGCCAGCAGCCCGGAGAGGGCCGTCGACACTGAAGCTTTCTTT.

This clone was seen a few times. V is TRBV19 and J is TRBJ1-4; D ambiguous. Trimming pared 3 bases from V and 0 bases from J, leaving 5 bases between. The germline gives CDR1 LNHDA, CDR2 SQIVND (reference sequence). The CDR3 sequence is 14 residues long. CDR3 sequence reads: CASSIPATNEKLFF. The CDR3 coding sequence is TGTGCCAGTAGTATTCCTGCAACTAATGAAAAACTGTTTTTT.